This note documents a single TCR beta chain sequence. What this receptor recognizes is not known. Base qualities are missing; no much larger clone stands one base away. TCRbeta CDR3 regions were amplified from genomic DNA using the immunoSEQ Assay, a bias-controlled multiplex PCR. In the original analysis: The number of nucleated cells in each sample was estimated by amplification of reference gene primers within the assay. To quantify the absolute abundance of each unique TCRbeta CDR3 rearrangement, sequence reads were collapsed and filtered. For each sample, productive Simpson clonality was calculated as the square root of Simpson's diversity index across productive rearrangements. As stored in TCRdb, this immuneACCESS dataset retains in-frame rearrangements with V and J assigned. A fraction of the clones does not appear; measured against another copy, unresolved V genes explain less than half of the discrepancy, and the remainder lacks a known reason. The V and J calls and clone size are taken from that table; D and trimming were inferred from the DNA. This sample has 200,000 to 250,000 clones in its table, and 80% to 90% of those were observed once. The ten biggest clones cover roughly 3.7% of the sample.

The germline V gene encodes CDR1 GTSNPN and CDR2 SVGIG (reference sequence). V is shortened by 2 bases, J by 2 bases, and the region joining them spans 13 bases. Including the terminal cysteine and phenylalanine, the CDR3 comprises 14 residues. Only the CDR3 DNA is retained, 42 bases long and in frame from the first base. The data stem from a study of blood T cell repertoires in COVID-19 (dated by TCRdb to the early 2020s). Regarding the study in general: Samples covering the acute and convalescent phases of COVID-19 were provided by collaborators in the United States, Italy and Spain. Samples came from the ongoing ImmuneRACE study (first 160 participants) plus 1,254 subjects from 6 global collaborators. Where HLA class I and class II types were available, the types were taken from metadata supplied by the sample provider, not from assay-based typing. The repertoires were released in a freely available public database intended as a resource for research on the immune response to SARS-CoV-2. Subjects who had been exposed to COVID-19, were actively infected with it, or had recovered from it provided the deeply sampled blood TCRbeta repertoires that made up the dataset. Sample metadata almost always included a de-identified subject ID, COVID-19 status, age in years and sex. The prospective study material was composed of cDNA or gDNA derived from T cells, B-cell-depleted T cells, or PBMCs.

In the prospective study, participants were about 18 to 89 years old, resided in about 25 geographic areas of the United States, and were enrolled through a virtual design. In the prospective study, cohorts were assigned on the basis of participant-reported clinical history obtained from a screening survey and a study questionnaire. Exposed participants had been in contact with someone with a PCR-confirmed or clinician-diagnosed COVID-19 case within 2 weeks of study entry. Each participant in the prospective study had whole blood, serum and a nasopharyngeal or oropharyngeal swab collected by mobile phlebotomists. Prospective study participants could optionally give additional blood draws and questionnaires over an approximately two-month period. Blood samples from the prospective study were shipped frozen or at room temperature prior to DNA extraction. What the work shows at the level of the full study, not this receptor alone: The amount of clinical and demographic metadata varied by source and participant and was provided uncurated.

The source is a woman aged 25 to 45 who had been exposed to COVID-19. Here the chain combines TRBV30 and TRBJ2-7; a confident D gene designation cannot be given. What was sequenced was PBMCs or T cells enriched from blood (not recorded which). Here the CDR3 is given as CAWSSSIPPYEQYF. In nucleotides, the sequence is TGTGCCTGGAGTTCCTCTATCCCACCCTACGAGCAGTACTTC. Reference TRBV30 and TRBJ2-7 proteins supply the regions before and after the CDR3; the full variable domain is: SQTIHQWPATLVQPVGSPLSLECTVEGTSNPNLYWYRQAAGRGLQLLFYSVGIGQISSEVPQNLSASRPQDRQFILSSKKLLLSDSGFYLCAWSSSIPPYEQYFGPGTRLTVT.